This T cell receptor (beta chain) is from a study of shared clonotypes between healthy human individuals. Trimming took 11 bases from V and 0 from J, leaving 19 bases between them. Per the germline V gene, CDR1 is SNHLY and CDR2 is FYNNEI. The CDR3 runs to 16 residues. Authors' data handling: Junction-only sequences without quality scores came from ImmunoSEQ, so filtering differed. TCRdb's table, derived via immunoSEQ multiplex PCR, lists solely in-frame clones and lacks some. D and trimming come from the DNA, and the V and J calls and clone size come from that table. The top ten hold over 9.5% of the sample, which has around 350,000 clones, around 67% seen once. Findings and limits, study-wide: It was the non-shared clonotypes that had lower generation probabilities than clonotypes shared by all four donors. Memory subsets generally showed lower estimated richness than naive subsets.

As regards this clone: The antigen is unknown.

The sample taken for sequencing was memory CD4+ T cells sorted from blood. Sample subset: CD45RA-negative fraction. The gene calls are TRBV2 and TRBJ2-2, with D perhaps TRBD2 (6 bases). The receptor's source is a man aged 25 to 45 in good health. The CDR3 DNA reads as TGTGCCCCCGGGCGGGGCATGACAACGAACACCGGGGAGCTGTTTTTT. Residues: CAPGRGMTTNTGELFF.